Here is one T cell receptor beta chain with its context. Its antigen remains unidentified. Germline V lookup: CDR1 MGHRA, CDR2 YSYEKL. V dropped 3 bases and J dropped 3; count of bases not matched to a gene: 12. The CDR3 contains 18 residues. This record belongs to a study of T cells after yellow fever vaccination. Study at large: The SMART-Seq v4 Ultra Low Input method served to prepare the low-cell-number fractions. General study points: Shared CD4/CD8 clonotypes were a small share, likely from convergent recombination. Contaminating bulk clonotypes could be abundant in FACS-sorted repertoires. Boosting was followed by the reappearance of most primary-vaccination clones (less than 98% CD4, about 89% CD8).

TCRdb fed the 5' RACE reads into MiXCR, producing one record per CDR3 protein. This sample has about 220,000 distinct CDR3 sequences; roughly 3.3% occur once, and the top ten carry 3.2%. The rearrangement uses TRBV4-1 and TRBJ2-1, with 9 bases identical to TRBD2. This TCR was recovered from a man aged 18 to 30 who received the YFV17D yellow fever vaccine. The material was CD4+ T cells sorted from PBMCs, obtained 10 days after the yellow fever booster vaccination. The CDR3 DNA sequence: TGCGCCAGCAGCCACATAATGGTAGCGGGGGCCCACTACAATGAGCAGTTCTTC. It specifies CASSHIMVAGAHYNEQFF.